The 5 T cell receptor beta chains listed next were all sequenced from one sample in a study of T cell repertoires in ileal Crohn's disease. Data came from immunoSEQ multiplex PCR; TCRdb stores just in-frame clones and leaves some out. The table has approximately 16,000 clones, about 92% seen once. Indicated time point: inflamed ileum from the surgical specimen. The sample was ileal tissue. The receptors originated from an adult with Crohn's disease.

This clone was recorded only once. The rearrangement joins TRBV7-3 to TRBJ2-2, with 8 bases lining up with TRBD1. The CDR3 loop spans 15 amino acids. The ends lost 2 bases at V and 3 bases at J; junction bases unmatched: 2. Germline loops: CDR1 SGHTA, CDR2 FQGTGA. The CDR3 region is CASSLGQGDTGELFF. The CDR3 DNA reads TGTGCCAGCAGCTTAGGACAGGGCGACACCGGGGAGCTGTTTTTT.

This chain links TRBV6-5 with TRBJ2-7; D may correspond to TRBD1 or TRBD2 (5 bases each). The CDR3 is made up of 12 amino acids. The V end was cut by 5 bases, the J end by 4 bases, with 9 bases between. Looked up from germline, CDR1 is MNHEY and CDR2 is SVGAGI. This chain's CDR3 is CASSPGQYEQYF. The CDR3 DNA reads TGTGCCAGCAGTCCGGGGCAATACGAGCAGTACTTC.

The chain recombines TRBV19 with TRBJ2-3; 10 bases agree with TRBD2. Germline loops: CDR1 LNHDA, CDR2 SQIVND (reference sequence). V lost 4 bases, J lost 3 bases, and 7 bases stayed unmatched. This CDR3 spans 16 amino acids. This CDR3 reads CASSTLLAGSTDTQYF. CDR3 coding DNA: TGTGCCAGTAGTACGCTACTAGCGGGGTCGACAGATACGCAGTATTTT.

This chain uses TRBV5-4 with TRBJ1-4; 7 nucleotides agree with TRBD1. With V trimmed by 4 bases and J by 8 bases, 11 bases remained unmatched. This CDR3 is 15 amino acids long. Germline V gene lookup returns CDR1 SGHNT and CDR2 YYREEE (reference sequence). The DNA of the CDR3 is TGTGCCAGCAGCACTAACAGGGGTGGTCGGGAAAAACTGTTTTTT. Its protein product is CASSTNRGGREKLFF.

The chain is built from TRBV6-6 and TRBJ1-1; D might be TRBD1 (6 bases). In germline, CDR1 is MNHNY, CDR2 SVGAGI (reference sequence). The V end lost 4 bases, the J end lost 7 bases, and 10 bases lay between the germline ends. The CDR3 is 12 residues long. In DNA form, the CDR3 reads TGTGCCAGCAGTTTTGGGACAAGTGAAGCTTTCTTT. This encodes CASSFGTSEAFF.